These 21 T cell receptor beta chains came from one sample sequenced in a study of cytomegalovirus exposure and HLA in healthy donors. Both 60 Vbeta primers and 13 Jbeta primers went into the PCR. Assay: immunoSEQ multiplex PCR; the TCRdb copy retains only in-frame clones and omits some. This table has 100,000 or so clones, 70% to 85% appearing once. The sequenced material came from PBMCs. The receptors come from a woman between 18 and 29 years old in good health and CMV-seronegative.

The chain is built from TRBV5-4 and TRBJ2-7; D gene ambiguous. V gave up 3 bases and J gave up 3 bases, with 4 bases separating them. Germline CDR1 and CDR2: SGHNT and YYREEE (reference sequence). The CDR3 has 11 residues. The CDR3 DNA sequence: TGTGCCAGCAGCTCTAACTACGAGCAGTACTTC. Translation: CASSSNYEQYF.

This clone was picked up a small number of times. The rearrangement links TRBV4-3 to TRBJ2-4; 7 nucleotides line up with TRBD1. The CDR3 has 15 amino acids. Looked up from germline, CDR1 is LGHNA and CDR2 is YSLEER. Germline trimming cut 2 bases from V and 3 bases from J; bases unmatched to any gene: 4. DNA of the CDR3: TGCGCCAGCAGCCAACTGACAGGGTTCAAAAACATTCAGTACTTC. Protein: CASSQLTGFKNIQYF.

This chain joins TRBV29-1 and TRBJ1-4; D is ambiguous. Germline V CDR1 and CDR2: SQVTM, ANQGSEA. V was pared by 5 bases and J by 7 bases, with 5 bases between. The CDR3 is made up of 10 amino acids. In nucleotides, the CDR3 is TGCAGCGTTTACGGTGAAAAACTGTTTTTT. Translated: CSVYGEKLFF.

Comments on this clone: An end of the junction does not agree with germline; a read error may underlie this. V gene TRBV7-9 combines with J gene TRBJ2-5; the match to TRBD1 covers 9 bases. The CDR3 covers 16 residues. From germline, CDR1 is SEHNR and CDR2 FQNEAQ (reference sequence). CDR3 sequence: CSSSSPDRGGIETQYF. The CDR3 DNA sequence: TGTTCCAGCAGCTCACCGGACAGGGGAGGTATTGAGACCCAGTACTTC. Drawing the rest from reference TRBV7-9 and TRBJ2-5, the complete variable domain is DTGVSQNPRHKITKRGQNVTFRCDPISEHNRLYWYRQTLGQGPEFLTYFQNEAQLEKSRLLSDRFSAERPKGSFSTLEIQRTEQGDSAMYLCSSSSPDRGGIETQYFGPGTRLLVL.

This sequence joins TRBV7-2 and TRBJ2-1, with D possibly TRBD1 on 5 matching bases. V dropped 0 bases and J dropped 4 bases, with 10 bases sitting between them. The germline CDR1 and CDR2 sequences are SGHTA and FQGNSA. The CDR3 covers 15 residues. The CDR3 is CASSLAPGPYNEQFF. CDR3 nucleotide sequence: TGTGCCAGCAGCTTAGCCCCAGGGCCATACAATGAGCAGTTCTTC.

The chain combines TRBV5-1 with TRBJ2-7, with 12 nucleotides matching TRBD2. After removal of 1 base from V and 7 bases from J, the junction contained 9 bases not matched to a gene. The CDR3 is 16 residues long. CDR1 is SGHRS and CDR2 is YFSETQ in the germline V gene. CDR3 sequence reads: CASSLWASGGAKEQYF. CDR3 DNA sequence: TGCGCCAGCAGCTTGTGGGCTAGCGGGGGGGCCAAGGAGCAGTACTTC.

The chain uses TRBV5-1 and TRBJ1-1; D may be TRBD1 (6 bases). Germline V CDR1 and CDR2: SGHRS, YFSETQ. V gave up 0 bases and J gave up 3 bases, with 15 bases separating them. The CDR3 has 16 residues. The CDR3 is CASSLGAGTPDTEAFF. CDR3 DNA sequence: TGCGCCAGCAGCTTGGGCGCCGGGACACCGGACACTGAAGCTTTCTTT. The variable domain in full, with the rest retrieved from reference TRBV5-1 and TRBJ1-1, is KAGVTQTPRYLIKTRGQQVTLSCSPISGHRSVSWYQQTPGQGLQFLFEYFSETQRNKGNFPGRFSGRQFSNSRSEMNVSTLELGDSALYLCASSLGAGTPDTEAFFGQGTRLTVV.

V is TRBV9 and J is TRBJ2-1; TRBD2 aligns across 8 bases. This CDR3 is 17 amino acids long. The V and J ends lost 4 bases and 0 bases, in that order; junction bases with no gene match: 9. Germline loops: CDR1 SGDLS, CDR2 YYNGEE. In DNA, the CDR3 is TGTGCCAGCAGCCTGAAGACTAGCGCCAGCTCCTACAATGAGCAGTTCTTC. Its translation: CASSLKTSASSYNEQFF.

This chain joins TRBV28 and TRBJ1-6; unclear D gene. Germline V gene lookup returns CDR1 MDHEN and CDR2 SYDVKM. V lost 1 base and J lost 9, with 10 bases in between. There are 14 residues in the CDR3. As DNA, the CDR3 is TGTGCCAGCAGTTTATTCCTCCGTTCTTCACCCCTCCACTTT. This encodes CASSLFLRSSPLHF.

The chain has TRBV11-1 and TRBJ2-3, with TRBD1 identical over 7 bases. Germline CDR1 reads SGHAT; CDR2 reads FQDESV (reference sequence). V was pared by 4 bases and J by 4 bases, with 8 bases of the junction left unmatched. CDR3 length: 15 amino acids. The CDR3 reads CASSSTGIEADTQYF. The CDR3 coding sequence is TGTGCCAGCAGCTCGACAGGGATCGAGGCAGATACGCAGTATTTT.

V usage is TRBV5-1 and J usage is TRBJ2-1; 8 bases align to TRBD2. CDR1 and CDR2 (germline): SGHRS, YFSETQ. This CDR3 spans 16 amino acids. V dropped 3 bases and J dropped 4; count of bases not matched to a gene: 9. The CDR3 spells CASSWKRGGPYNEQFF. DNA for the CDR3: TGCGCCAGCAGCTGGAAACGGGGGGGCCCTTACAATGAGCAGTTCTTC.

This rearrangement joins TRBV27 to TRBJ2-5; D is undetermined. The CDR3 length is 11 residues. V was clipped by 6 bases and J by 5 bases, with 7 bases between them. Germline V lookup: CDR1 MNHEY, CDR2 SMNVEV (reference sequence). CDR3 in amino acids: CASRRKETQYF. The CDR3 region has the DNA TGTGCCAGCAGGCGAAAGGAGACCCAGTACTTC.

This sequence joins TRBV28 and TRBJ2-3; 8 nucleotides line up with TRBD1. CDR1 is MDHEN, CDR2 SYDVKM, per germline. This CDR3 region has 17 residues. V shed 2 bases and J 3 bases; nucleotides not matched to a gene: 10. The CDR3 region is CASSLPGQGATTDTQYF. CDR3 bases: TGTGCCAGCAGTTTACCGGGGCAGGGGGCAACGACAGATACGCAGTATTTT. The whole variable domain, remainder taken from reference TRBV28 and TRBJ2-3, is DVKVTQSSRYLVKRTGEKVFLECVQDMDHENMFWYRQDPGLGLRLIYFSYDVKMKEKGDIPEGYSVSREKKERFSLILESASTNQTSMYLCASSLPGQGATTDTQYFGPGTRLTVL.

This chain connects TRBV5-6 to TRBJ2-3; D is unclear. Trimming cost V 2 bases and J 6 bases, with 19 bases left between them. Per the germline V gene, CDR1 is SGHDT and CDR2 is YYEEEE. The CDR3 loop spans 16 amino acids. The CDR3 bases are TGTGCCAGCAGCTTACGCGAAACCCCTAAGTCGGATACGCAGTATTTT. Amino acids: CASSLRETPKSDTQYF.

This sequence joins TRBV7-3 and TRBJ2-5; the D gene is possibly TRBD2 (6 bases). The CDR3 length is 13 residues. Germline values: CDR1 SGHTA, CDR2 FQGTGA. With 5 bases removed from V and 0 bases from J, the gap between germline ends came to 7 bases. The CDR3 region is CASSAGHQETQYF. DNA of the CDR3: TGTGCCAGCAGCGCGGGACACCAAGAGACCCAGTACTTC.

The chain couples TRBV11-2 to TRBJ2-7; 8 nucleotides line up with TRBD1. The CDR3 sequence is 15 residues long. CDR1 and CDR2 from the germline V gene are SGHAT and FQNNGV. Trimming took 4 bases from V and 2 from J; bases not matched to a gene: 7. The CDR3 region is CASSSRTGLPYEQYF. The CDR3, as DNA: TGTGCCAGCAGCTCCCGGACAGGGCTCCCCTACGAGCAGTACTTC.

The chain carries TRBV27 and TRBJ2-7, with a tentative D call TRBD1 (5 bases). Germline CDR1 and CDR2: MNHEY and SMNVEV (reference sequence). The V gene lost 6 bases and the J gene lost 1 base, with 16 bases spanning the gap. This CDR3 is built from 15 residues. The DNA of the CDR3 is TGTGCCAGCAGCTCCCAGGGATCGCCATCCTACGAGCAGTACTTC. Its protein product is CASSSQGSPSYEQYF.

The chain joins TRBV30 to TRBJ1-5, with 9 bases that match TRBD1. Unmatched junction bases numbered 8, after V lost 7 bases and J lost 7 bases. The CDR3 consists of 13 residues. Germline V gene data show CDR1 as GTSNPN and CDR2 as SVGIG (reference sequence). The CDR3 DNA sequence: TGTGCCTCCGAGGGACAGGGAGGCCAGCCCCAGCATTTT. Translation: CASEGQGGQPQHF.

The rearrangement joins TRBV28 to TRBJ2-5, with 10 bases matching TRBD1. Trimming cost V 5 bases and J 4 bases; bases outside gene matches: 10. Germline V gene sequence: CDR1 MDHEN, CDR2 SYDVKM. The CDR3 length is 16 residues. The chain's CDR3 is CASSLPRTGGGETQYF. DNA of the CDR3: TGTGCCAGCAGTCTCCCTCGGACAGGGGGAGGAGAGACCCAGTACTTC.

The CDR3 DNA follows: TGTGCCAGCAGTTTATTGCGGGCAGGCTACACCTTC. It encodes CASSLLRAGYTF. The chain combines TRBV28 with TRBJ1-2; D uncertain. Germline CDR1 MDHEN, CDR2 SYDVKM. Between the trimmed V and J ends, which lost 1 base and 8 bases, there was a span of 8 bases. This CDR3 comprises 12 residues.

This chain connects TRBV5-8 to TRBJ2-3; 15 nucleotides line up with TRBD2. The CDR3 is made up of 16 amino acids. Per the germline V gene, CDR1 is SGHTS and CDR2 is YDEGEE. Losses at the gene ends were 6 bases for V and 11 bases for J; bases not matched to a gene: 13. CDR3 nucleotide sequence: TGTGCCAGCAACGGGGGACTAGCGGGAGGCTTAACCCTGCAGTATTTT. Its translation: CASNGGLAGGLTLQYF.